A selection of T cell receptor beta chains follows, all from one sample in a study of T cells in Graves' hyperthyroidism and ophthalmopathy. TCRdb reanalysed the multiplex PCR reads using MiXCR and keeps one entry per CDR3 protein. The table lists under 550,000 distinct CDR3 sequences, roughly 13% of them singletons. Sequences were obtained from blood. Every receptor here comes from a young woman with Graves' hyperthyroidism. CDR3s include the opening cysteine and the closing phenylalanine or tryptophan. The D gene is left open where the match is weak. Clone size is given for some rows only: seen once, a few or many times, or a class if the clone is expanded.

J gene	clone size	D gene	V gene	CDR3 DNA	CDR3 protein
TRBJ2-1	few	-	TRBV12-3/TRBV12-4	TGTGCCAGCCAAATAGCGGCCATGAGGACGAATGAGCAGTTCTTC	CASQIAAMRTNEQFF
TRBJ2-7	many	-	TRBV5-1	TGCGCCAGCAGCCCCCGGGCTCAGTTTAATGGGGAGCAGTACTTC	CASSPRAQFNGEQYF
TRBJ1-5	-	-	TRBV19	TGTGCCAGTAGTTCCGACCGGGTGTTCAATCAGCCCCAGCATTTT	CASSSDRVFNQPQHF
TRBJ1-1	few	-	TRBV7-3	TGTGCCAGCAGCTTACAGCGACCCGGCACTGAAGCTTTCTTT	CASSLQRPGTEAFF
TRBJ2-5	-	TRBD2	TRBV7-3	TGTGCCAGCAGCCCGTCGGGACTAGCGGGGAGAGAGACCCAGTACTTC	CASSPSGLAGRETQYF
TRBJ2-7	-	TRBD2	TRBV29-1	TGCAGCGTTGAAGGCCCCGGGACTAGCGGCTACGAGCAGTACTTC	CSVEGPGTSGYEQYF
TRBJ2-3	many	-	TRBV20-1	TGCAGTGCTGCCGAATTCGCGGGTACAGATACGCAGTATTTT	CSAAEFAGTDTQYF
TRBJ2-7	-	-	TRBV27	TGTGCCAGCAGCCAGGCCGAGCCGGTCGACTCCTACGAGCAGTACTTC	CASSQAEPVDSYEQYF
TRBJ1-4	once	-	TRBV18	TGTGCCAGCTCTCAGGACCGGGCCGGTGAAAAACTGTTTTTT	CASSQDRAGEKLFF
TRBJ2-3	-	TRBD2	TRBV27	TGTGCCAGCAGCCGACTAGCGGGAGGGCTCAGGAGCACAGATACGCAGTATTTT	CASSRLAGGLRSTDTQYF
TRBJ1-1	-	-	TRBV4-3	TGCGCCAGCAGCCAAGAAGGCGATGGGGGTACTGAAGCTTTCTTT	CASSQEGDGGTEAFF
TRBJ2-3	many	TRBD1	TRBV10-3	TGTGCCACCGGACAGGGCGATACGCAGTATTTT	CATGQGDTQYF
TRBJ1-5	-	-	TRBV19	TGTGCCAGTAGTATCCCCCAGGGCCTACCAAGGGATCAGCCCCAGCATTTT	CASSIPQGLPRDQPQHF
TRBJ1-6	-	TRBD1	TRBV28	TGTGCCAGCAGCACAGGGGAGGGCAATTCACCCCTCCACTTT	CASSTGEGNSPLHF
TRBJ1-6	-	TRBD1	TRBV7-2	TGTGCCAGCAGCCCGGACAGGGCAGTCTTCGCGGATTCACCCCTCCACTTT	CASSPDRAVFADSPLHF
TRBJ2-2	-	-	TRBV20-1	TGCAGTGCTAGAGGGGGTGCCACGAACACCGGGGAGCTGTTTTTT	CSARGGATNTGELFF
TRBJ2-2	-	-	TRBV2	TGTGCCAGCACCCCCGGGGGTAGGCGGGAGCTGTTTTTT	CASTPGGRRELFF
TRBJ2-7	-	-	TRBV20-1	TGCAGTGACACGGGTCTCCGACCCTACGAGCAGTACTTC	CSDTGLRPYEQYF
TRBJ2-7	many	TRBD1	TRBV28	TGTGCCAGCAGCACCGGACTCCGGGACAGGGGCGTTGGCTACGAGCAGTACTTC	CASSTGLRDRGVGYEQYF
TRBJ1-1	many	TRBD1	TRBV28	TGTGCCAGCAGTTTACAGGGGGTGACTGAAGCTTTCTTT	CASSLQGVTEAFF
TRBJ1-5	-	-	TRBV5-8	TGTGCCAGCAGCTTGTTCACGTTTCGTAGCAATCAGCCCCAGCATTTT	CASSLFTFRSNQPQHF
TRBJ1-6	few	TRBD1	TRBV28	TGTGCCAGCAGTCCGACCGGGACAGCCAATTCACCCCTCCACTTT	CASSPTGTANSPLHF
TRBJ2-7	few	-	TRBV14	TGTGCCAGCAGCCAAAGAACTAGCTCCGAGCAGTACTTC	CASSQRTSSEQYF
TRBJ1-2	-	-	TRBV7-9	TGTGCCAGCAGCCCCGACCCGGGGAGGAGTAACTATGGCTACACCTTC	CASSPDPGRSNYGYTF
TRBJ1-5	many	-	TRBV28	TGTGCCAGCAGCACAGACTGGGGCCAGCCCCAGCATTTT	CASSTDWGQPQHF
TRBJ2-7	few	-	TRBV27	TGTGCCAGCAGCGCCAGGGGGGGGATGCGCTACGAGCAGTACTTC	CASSARGGMRYEQYF
TRBJ1-2	-	-	TRBV4-2	TGTGCCAGCAGCCTAGGCTTGAGGCCGGTCACGGACTATGGCTACACCTTC	CASSLGLRPVTDYGYTF
TRBJ2-5	few	TRBD2	TRBV20-1	TGCAGTGCTCGCCGCGGGGCTAGCGGGAGTAGGGAGACCCAGTACTTC	CSARRGASGSRETQYF
TRBJ2-5	many	-	TRBV29-1	TGCAGCGGCATACCAACAGGGTCTTGGACCCAGTACTTC	CSGIPTGSWTQYF
TRBJ2-3	many	-	TRBV20-1	TGCAGTGCAAGTTGGGCGGACACAGATACGCAGTATTTT	CSASWADTDTQYF
TRBJ2-2	many	-	TRBV6-1	TGTGCCAGCAGTGAACAGGCACGAGGGAGACTGTTTTTT	CASSEQARGRLFF
TRBJ1-2	many	-	TRBV9	TGTGCCAGCAGCGGACGATTTGGGCTCTATGGCTACACCTTC	CASSGRFGLYGYTF
TRBJ2-3	many	-	TRBV5-1	TGCGCCAGCAGTCTTACAGGGTTAGGGACAGATACGCAGTATTTT	CASSLTGLGTDTQYF
TRBJ2-5	many	TRBD2	TRBV28	TGTGCCAGCAGTTTTCGGCTAGCGGGAGAGACCCAGTACTTC	CASSFRLAGETQYF
TRBJ2-3	few	-	TRBV10-3	TGTGCCATCAGTTATCGAACCGGCACAGATACGCAGTATTTT	CAISYRTGTDTQYF
TRBJ2-1	-	-	TRBV3-1	TGTGCCAGCAGCCCGCCACCGACAGCCGGGTTGGGGCAGTTCTTC	CASSPPPTAGLGQFF
TRBJ2-7	many	-	TRBV27	TGTGCCAGCGGCCCGGACCACAGCTCCTACGAGCAGTACTTC	CASGPDHSSYEQYF
TRBJ2-5	many	TRBD2	TRBV20-1	TGCAGTGCTAGACTAGCGGGAGGTGGTAGGGCCCAGTACTTC	CSARLAGGGRAQYF
TRBJ2-5	-	-	TRBV14	TGTGCCAGCAGCTCATACAAGACCCAGTACTTC	CASSSYKTQYF
TRBJ1-2	many	-	TRBV2	TGTGCCAGCAGTGGGACGGGGGGCTTTTATGGCTACACCTTC	CASSGTGGFYGYTF
TRBJ2-1	-	-	TRBV19	TGTGCCAGTAGTTTCAAAAGTTTCAATGAGCAGTTCTTC	CASSFKSFNEQFF
TRBJ1-1	many	-	TRBV6-1	TGTGCCAGCAGTGATATGGGGGCTCGGGCTGAAGCTTTCTTT	CASSDMGARAEAFF
TRBJ2-7	-	TRBD1	TRBV12-5	TGTGCTAGTGGTTTGGGGACAGGGGGCATCTACGAGCAGTACTTC	CASGLGTGGIYEQYF
TRBJ2-1	few	-	TRBV20-1	TGCAGTGCCCATCGGGGAAATCTACCCTACAATGAGCAGTTCTTC	CSAHRGNLPYNEQFF
TRBJ1-2	many	-	TRBV9	TGTGCCAGCAGCTCCCGGACAGTCTCAAGAGGGGGCTACACCTTC	CASSSRTVSRGGYTF
TRBJ2-1	many	-	TRBV7-2	TGTGCCAGCGTACGGACTCCACGATCCTCCTACAATGAGCAGTTCTTC	CASVRTPRSSYNEQFF
TRBJ2-1	-	TRBD1	TRBV19	TGTGCCAGTACCCCAGACAGGGGAGCATACAATGAGCAGTTCTTC	CASTPDRGAYNEQFF
TRBJ1-4	-	-	TRBV20-1	TGCAGTGCTAGACCTACGACAAAGGGTATTAATGAAAAACTGTTTTTT	CSARPTTKGINEKLFF
TRBJ1-2	-	TRBD1	TRBV24-1	TGTGCCACCCGTTCTTCAGGGGGGCCCTATGGCTACACCTTC	CATRSSGGPYGYTF
TRBJ1-6	-	-	TRBV20-1	TGCAGTGCTAGAGCTCTGGGGCATAATTCACCCCTCCACTTT	CSARALGHNSPLHF
TRBJ2-1	many	TRBD2	TRBV2	TGTGCCAGCAGTGGACTAGCGGGAGGAACAGAAGGGGATGAGCAGTTCTTC	CASSGLAGGTEGDEQFF
TRBJ2-1	many	TRBD1	TRBV29-1	TGCAGCGTTGAAGGGACAGGGGTTTATGAGCAGTTCTTC	CSVEGTGVYEQFF
TRBJ2-1	-	-	TRBV27	TGTGCCAGCAGTCGCAGGGGAGAAAGCTCCTACAATGAGCAGTTCTTC	CASSRRGESSYNEQFF
TRBJ2-5	many	-	TRBV12-3/TRBV12-4	TGTGCCAGCAGTTTAGGCCTGGCAGAGACCCAGTACTTC	CASSLGLAETQYF
TRBJ1-4	few	-	TRBV5-6	TGTGCCAGCAGCCCATTAGGGGGGGCGGAAGAAAAACTGTTTTTT	CASSPLGGAEEKLFF
TRBJ1-2	few	-	TRBV7-9	TGTGCCAGCAGCTTAGGCGCCACGGGACCCCCCGGCTATGGCTACACCTTC	CASSLGATGPPGYGYTF
TRBJ2-3	few	TRBD2	TRBV7-6	TGTGCCAGCAGCTTAGTTGCTAGCGGGAGCACAGATACGCAGTATTTT	CASSLVASGSTDTQYF
TRBJ1-6	many	TRBD1	TRBV7-8	TGTGCCAGCAGCTTAGCCGGACAGGAGCATTCACCCCTCCACTTT	CASSLAGQEHSPLHF
TRBJ2-3	many	-	TRBV20-1	TGCAGTGCCGCCCTAGCGAATGCGGATACGCAGTATTTT	CSAALANADTQYF